This TCR beta chain was sequenced during a study of T cell responses to AZD1222 COVID-19 vaccine. The table came from immunoSEQ multiplex PCR; TCRdb's copy has only in-frame clones and leaves some out. Among about 140,000 clones listed, over 90% were seen once. Researchers grouped second doses given at about 4 or about 12 weeks into one pool. The CDR3 has 14 amino acids. With 9 bases removed from V and 5 bases from J, the gap between germline ends came to 18 bases. Germline V lookup: CDR1 SGHRS, CDR2 YFSETQ. Overall study findings and caveats: Spike-specific TCR breadth and depth went up after people got two AZD1222 doses. Spike-wide vaccine-associated CD4 TCRs dominated at 160-218 and 743-854.

In its sample, this clone was seen once. Antigen unknown. The clonotype originates from an adult who received the AZD1222 COVID-19 vaccine. The sample consisted of peripheral blood, taken 28 days after the second AZD1222 dose. The chain is built from TRBV5-1 and TRBJ2-1; the D gene is possibly TRBD2 (6 bases). The CDR3 DNA follows: TGCGCCAACTCGGGACTCGACTTAAACAATGAGCAGTTCTTC. It specifies CANSGLDLNNEQFF.